This entry features one TCR beta chain sequence. This sample was included in a study of blood T cell repertoires in COVID-19. Overall study: Material from acute and convalescent COVID-19 was sourced from the United States, Italy and Spain. In each case, the material was cDNA or gDNA derived from T cells, B-cell-depleted T cells, or PBMCs.

As processed by the authors: How many nucleated cells were present was estimated from reference gene primer amplification. The assay was immunoSEQ multiplex PCR, and TCRdb's table has in-frame clones only and misses some. That table gives V, J and clone size, and the DNA gave D and trimming. The profile shows fewer than 300,000 clones, 80% to 90% of them singletons. The CDR3 totals 18 residues. Deletions cut 0 bases from V and 1 base from J, with 18 bases between. The germline V gene has CDR1 SGHAT and CDR2 FQNNGV. This chain links TRBV11-2 with TRBJ1-2; TRBD1 might be the D (6 bases). The clonotype originates from a woman in her 40s who had recovered from COVID-19. The source material was peripheral blood. CDR3 nucleotides: TGTGCCAGCAGCTTAGATGGCGGGGGGCCATACCTTAACTATGGCTACACCTTC. Translating it yields CASSLDGGGPYLNYGYTF. Using reference TRBV11-2 and TRBJ1-2 for the parts outside the CDR3, the full variable domain is EAGVAQSPRYKIIEKRQSVAFWCNPISGHATLYWYQQILGQGPKLLIQFQNNGVVDDSQLPKDRFSAERLKGVDSTLKIQPAKLEDSAVYLCASSLDGGGPYLNYGYTFGSGTRLTVV.